This T cell receptor beta chain was sequenced in a study of cytomegalovirus exposure and HLA in healthy donors. Study-level results: It was likely that a cluster of highly shared sequence variants was a sequencing artifact.

CDR1 SGHAT and CDR2 FQNNGV come from the germline V gene. The CDR3 runs 15 residues. The V end lost 3 bases, the J end lost 0 bases, and 8 bases lay between the germline ends. As to this clone: What it binds is not known.

This PCR relied on a set of 60 Vbeta primers and 13 Jbeta primers. The repertoire was sequenced with immunoSEQ multiplex PCR; TCRdb's copy has only in-frame clones and lacks some. The sample includes about 200,000 clones, roughly 88% of them seen just once. The sequence came from a boy between 2 and 15 years old in good health and CMV-seronegative. The J gene is TRBJ2-2, the V gene TRBV11-2; D gene ambiguous. Sequencing input: PBMCs. The CDR3 loop is CASSFHPANTGELFF. CDR3 DNA sequence: TGTGCCAGCAGCTTTCACCCAGCGAACACCGGGGAGCTGTTTTTT.